The rows below give T cell receptor beta chains drawn from one sample of a study of breast tumors, draining lymph nodes, adjacent tissues. TCRdb called the multiplex PCR reads again in MiXCR, with one record for every CDR3 protein. The profile shows around 130,000 distinct CDR3 sequences, around 20% of them singletons. Specimen: axillary lymph node tissue. Receptors were obtained from a female donor with breast cancer. Some clones in this sample may be carry-over from other donors' samples. Both conserved end residues are part of each CDR3. Each record gives: D gene, V gene, J gene, clone size, CDR3 protein, CDR3 DNA. The D gene is left open where the match is weak. Expanded clones get a size class; other rows say once, few or many, or leave the size out.

TRBD1	TRBV6-6	TRBJ1-2	many	CASSYEGAYGYTF	TGTGCCAGCAGTTACGAGGGGGCGTATGGCTACACCTTC
.	TRBV12-5	TRBJ2-7	many	CASGLVRDEQYF	TGTGCTAGTGGTTTGGTCCGAGACGAGCAGTACTTC
.	TRBV19	TRBJ1-5	many	CASCPEGTNNQPQHF	TGTGCCAGTTGCCCCGAGGGAACTAACAATCAGCCCCAGCATTTT
.	TRBV18	TRBJ1-2	few	CASSPTDLLKQGPNYGYTF	TGTGCCAGCTCACCAACGGACCTACTAAAACAAGGGCCTAACTATGGCTACACCTTC
.	TRBV19	TRBJ2-5	many	CASSIRETQYF	TGTGCCAGTAGTATCAGGGAGACCCAGTACTTC
.	TRBV7-9	TRBJ2-7	.	CASSFYICSARDVRGPNYEQYF	.
TRBD1	TRBV4-1	TRBJ2-1	many	CASSQEMTGYNEQFF	TGCGCCAGCAGCCAGGAGATGACAGGGTACAATGAGCAGTTCTTC
TRBD1	TRBV5-5	TRBJ1-2	.	CASSQGQGLRGYTF	TGTGCCAGCAGCCAGGGACAGGGATTGAGGGGCTACACCTTC
TRBD2	TRBV7-7	TRBJ2-7	many	CASSPGRGSYEQYF	TGTGCTAGCAGCCCCGGGCGGGGGTCCTACGAGCAGTACTTC
.	TRBV5-4	TRBJ1-2	many	CASSLDIRPNYGYTF	TGTGCCAGCAGCTTGGACATCAGACCCAACTATGGCTACACCTTC
TRBD2	TRBV7-2	TRBJ2-3	.	CASSPRTSGRSSTDTQYF	TGTGCCAGCAGCCCCAGGACTAGCGGGAGGTCCTCCACAGATACGCAGTATTTT